This T cell receptor beta chain was documented in a study of blood T cells in healthy people across ages. A second PCR, run for roughly 7 to 11 cycles, used a sample-barcoded 5' primer plus a J-beta primer mix. In TCRdb, the 5' RACE reads were re-called with MiXCR into one record per CDR3 protein. In the table there are around 1,000,000 distinct CDR3 sequences, roughly 24% of which are singletons. The CDR3 has 12 residues. Looked up from germline, CDR1 is MDHEN and CDR2 is SYDVKM. This clonotype was seen a few times. The sample was also reused in another study, on T cells of mothers and their children.

Sequenced material: blood. The rearrangement links TRBV28 to TRBJ2-5; D is ambiguous. The J call is in doubt because the DNA end fits TRBJ2-7 better. The origin of this receptor is a girl aged 2-10 years in good health. CDR3 sequence: CASSSRLLEQYF. The CDR3 nucleotides are TGTGCCAGCAGTTCACGCCTACTCGAGCAGTACTTC.